The rows below give T cell receptor beta chains drawn from one sample of a study of blood T cell repertoires in COVID-19. TCRdb's table, derived via immunoSEQ multiplex PCR, lists solely in-frame clones and lacks some. The sample has around 30,000 clones; around 91% are singletons. The sample was peripheral blood. Receptor source: a man of 80 years or more with acute or convalescent COVID-19. Each CDR3 is given with its conserved first and last residue. D genes are given only for firm matches. Size tells how often a clone was seen (once, few, many) or the class of an expanded clone, and some rows leave it out.

>NA|TRBJ1-2|TRBV5-1|NA
TGCGCCAGCAGCTCCGCGACTAACTATGGCTACACCTTC
CASSSATNYGYTF
>TRBD1|TRBJ1-1|TRBV9|NA
TGTGCCAGCAGCGTAGGCCCAGGGGGGAGGAACACTGAAGCTTTCTTT
CASSVGPGGRNTEAFF
>TRBD2|TRBJ2-1|TRBV5-1|NA
TGCGCCAGCAGCTTGGTTGGGGGGGATTACAATGAGCAGTTCTTC
CASSLVGGDYNEQFF
>TRBD1|TRBJ2-5|TRBV7-6|NA
TGTGCCAGCAGCTTAGTCCAGGGGGCGGCCGGGACCCAGTACTTC
CASSLVQGAAGTQYF
>NA|TRBJ2-5|TRBV6-1|NA
TGTGCCAGCAGTGAAGTGGCAGTGGCCAGCCAAGAGACCCAGTACTTC
CASSEVAVASQETQYF
>NA|TRBJ1-2|TRBV29-1|NA
TGCAGCGCAACAGTTTTTGATGGCTACACCTTC
CSATVFDGYTF
>TRBD1|TRBJ2-5|TRBV9|NA
TGTGCCAGCAGCTCCGCAAGGGGGCTGGAGACCCAGTACTTC
CASSSARGLETQYF
>NA|TRBJ2-3|TRBV6-4|NA
TGTGCCAGCAGTGACTCGGCAGGGACTAGCACAGATACGCAGTATTTT
CASSDSAGTSTDTQYF
>TRBD2|TRBJ2-3|TRBV2|NA
TGTGCCAGCAGCATTAGCGGGGGGAATACGCAGTATTTT
CASSISGGNTQYF
>NA|TRBJ2-1|TRBV24-1|NA
TGTGCCACCAGTGATGGACAGCTAGGGGTTTACAATGAGCAGTTCTTC
CATSDGQLGVYNEQFF
>NA|TRBJ2-7|TRBV24-1|NA
TGTGCCCCCTCCGAGGACATCCCCTACGAGCAGTACTTC
CAPSEDIPYEQYF
>TRBD2|TRBJ2-3|TRBV3-1/TRBV3-2|NA
TGTGCCAGCAGCCAAGAGGTGTCCAGCGGGGCCACAGATACGCAGTATTTT
CASSQEVSSGATDTQYF
>NA|TRBJ1-3|TRBV6-5|NA
TGTGCCAGCAGAACAGGAGGAAACACCATATATTTT
CASRTGGNTIYF
>NA|TRBJ2-2|TRBV7-9|NA
TGTGCCAGCAGACACCTCCCCCTGGGGGCCTACACCGGGGAGCTGTTTTTT
CASRHLPLGAYTGELFF
>TRBD1|TRBJ1-1|TRBV19|once
TGTGCCAGTAGTATGGACAGGGGCACTGAAGCTTTCTTT
CASSMDRGTEAFF
>NA|TRBJ1-6|TRBV12-3/TRBV12-4|NA
TGTGCCAGCAGTTTACACTCCTCACCCCTCCACTTT
CASSLHSSPLHF
>NA|TRBJ1-1|TRBV7-8|NA
TGTGCCAGCAGCAAGGCGGAGAACACTGAAGCTTTCTTT
CASSKAENTEAFF
>NA|TRBJ2-7|TRBV23-1|NA
TGCGCCAGCAGTCAAGGCCCAAACTACTACGAGCAGTACTTC
CASSQGPNYYEQYF
>NA|TRBJ2-1|TRBV7-6|NA
TGTGCCAGCAGCTTAGGGAGACAGGAGCAGTTCTTC
CASSLGRQEQFF
>NA|TRBJ2-3|TRBV28|NA
TGTGCCAGCCCAGGGATTGCGGGGGCTAAGAGCACAGATACGCAGTATTTT
CASPGIAGAKSTDTQYF
>NA|TRBJ2-3|TRBV10-2|NA
TGCGCCAGCACCTCCACAGATACGCAGTATTTT
CASTSTDTQYF
>TRBD2|TRBJ2-1|TRBV4-2|NA
TGTGCCAGCAGCCGAGAAGGGACTAGCTCCAATGAGCAGTTCTTC
CASSREGTSSNEQFF